This TCR beta chain was recorded in a study of cytomegalovirus exposure and HLA in healthy donors. The length of the CDR3 is 14 residues. CDR1 SGDLS and CDR2 YYNGEE come from the germline V gene. The germline V and J ends were trimmed by 0 bases and 4 bases, with 10 bases remaining between them. Regarding the study as a whole: Later on, an analysis tied approximately 15,000 TCR beta sequences to HLA alleles at 0.05 false discovery rate.

This PCR relied on a set of 60 Vbeta primers and 13 Jbeta primers. TCRdb's table, derived via immunoSEQ multiplex PCR, lists solely in-frame clones and lacks some. Among 210,000 or so clones listed, roughly 76% were seen once. Regarding this clone: The antigen is not known.

Sequencing was carried out using PBMCs. This chain uses TRBV9 with TRBJ1-1; D gene uncertain. This TCR came from a woman aged 25 to 39 in good health and CMV-seropositive. Here the CDR3 DNA reads TGTGCCAGCAGCGTAGTACCCAGGCCCACTGAAGCTTTCTTT. Protein sequence: CASSVVPRPTEAFF. Drawing the rest from reference TRBV9 and TRBJ1-1, the complete variable domain is DSGVTQTPKHLITATGQRVTLRCSPRSGDLSVYWYQQSLDQGLQFLIQYYNGEERAKGNILERFSAQQFPDLHSELNLSSLELGDSALYFCASSVVPRPTEAFFGQGTRLTVV.